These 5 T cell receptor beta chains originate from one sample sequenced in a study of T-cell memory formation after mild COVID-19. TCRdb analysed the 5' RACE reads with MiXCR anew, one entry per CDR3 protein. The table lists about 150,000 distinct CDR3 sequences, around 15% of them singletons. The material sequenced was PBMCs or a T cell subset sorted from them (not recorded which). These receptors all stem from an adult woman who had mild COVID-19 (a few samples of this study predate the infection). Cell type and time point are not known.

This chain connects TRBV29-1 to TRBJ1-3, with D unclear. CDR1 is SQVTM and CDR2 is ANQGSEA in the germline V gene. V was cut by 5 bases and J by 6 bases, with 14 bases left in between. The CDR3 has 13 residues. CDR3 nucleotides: TGCAGCGTTTATCCGGTTTCAGAAAACACCATATATTTT. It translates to CSVYPVSENTIYF.

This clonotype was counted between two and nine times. CDR3 sequence: CASSRPTSGRPEQYF. CDR3 coding DNA: TGTGCCAGCAGTCGGCCGACTAGCGGGAGACCCGAGCAGTACTTC. The rearrangement links TRBV6-5 to TRBJ2-7; 12 bases map to TRBD2. The CDR3 has 15 amino acids. In germline, CDR1 is MNHEY, CDR2 SVGAGI. The V segment lost 5 bases and the J segment 6 bases; nucleotides outside the gene matches: 8.

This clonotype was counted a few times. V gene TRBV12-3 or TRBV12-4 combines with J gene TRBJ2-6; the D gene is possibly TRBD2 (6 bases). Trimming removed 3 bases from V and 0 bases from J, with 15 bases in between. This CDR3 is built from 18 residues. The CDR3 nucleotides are TGTGCCAGCAGTTTTGGCTTCGGACTAAACTCTGGGGCCAACGTCCTGACTTTC. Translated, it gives CASSFGFGLNSGANVLTF.

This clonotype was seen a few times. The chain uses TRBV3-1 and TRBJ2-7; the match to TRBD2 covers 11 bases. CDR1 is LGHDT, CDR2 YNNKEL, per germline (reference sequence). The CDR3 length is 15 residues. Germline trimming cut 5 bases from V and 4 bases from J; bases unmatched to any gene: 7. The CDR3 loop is CASSSQTSGVYEQYF. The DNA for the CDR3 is TGTGCCAGCAGCTCCCAGACTAGCGGGGTTTACGAGCAGTACTTC.

The CDR3 protein is CASSLEFTPYNEQFF. DNA for the CDR3: TGTGCCAGCAGCTTAGAATTCACGCCCTACAATGAGCAGTTCTTC. V gene TRBV11-2 combines with J gene TRBJ2-1; D gene ambiguous. CDR3 size: 15 residues. V gave up 0 bases and J gave up 2 bases, with 8 bases separating them. CDR1 and CDR2 (germline): SGHAT, FQNNGV.